This passage covers 3 T cell receptor beta chains from one sample sequenced in a study of Graves' ophthalmopathy and Graves' hyperthyroidism listed by TCRdb under 2018. These reads were obtained on an Illumina HiSeq 2000. For repertoire sequencing, TCR beta CDR3 regions were amplified from RNA transcripts. HTBI primers and the Qiagen OneStep RT-PCR kit were used in a first-round RT-PCR, which was followed by a second-round multiplex PCR, size selection and purification. Using fastp trimming at Q25 and MiXCR clonotype assembly, TCRdb reanalyzed the public sequencing data and kept in-frame beta chains. Each CDR3 protein gets just one entry, which takes the most common genes and DNA from the rows behind it. This sample has 200,000 to 250,000 distinct CDR3 sequences in its table, and around 45% of those were observed once. In total, the top ten clones hold about 45% of the sample. Sequenced material: peripheral blood. These receptors were obtained from an adult man with Graves' ophthalmopathy.

This clonotype was counted between two and nine times. V is TRBV20-1 and J is TRBJ2-5, with D unclear. The germline V and J ends were trimmed by 1 base and 4 bases, with 10 bases remaining between them. CDR3 length: 13 residues. The germline V gene has CDR1 DFQATT and CDR2 SNEGSKA (reference sequence). The CDR3 protein is CSARAPFPETQYF. The DNA for the CDR3 is TGCAGTGCTAGAGCTCCCTTTCCAGAGACCCAGTACTTC.

The genes are TRBV24-1 and TRBJ1-5, with 11 bases fitting TRBD1. Germline V CDR1 and CDR2: KGHDR, SFDVKD. This CDR3 is built from 16 residues. V shed 3 bases, J shed 6 bases, and the junction held 6 bases outside the gene matches. The DNA of the CDR3 is TGTGCCACCAGTGATCCGGGACAGGGGGACAGTCAGCCCCAGCATTTT. It encodes CATSDPGQGDSQPQHF.

V usage is TRBV2 and J usage is TRBJ2-2, with D maybe TRBD2 (5 bases). This CDR3 has 15 amino acids. Trimming shortened V by 5 bases and J by 6 bases, and 16 bases separated the two germline ends. From germline, CDR1 is SNHLY and CDR2 FYNNEI. The CDR3 DNA sequence: TGTGCCAGCAGTTCGTCCCGTTCCGGGGCCGGGGAGCTGTTTTTT. The encoded protein is CASSSSRSGAGELFF.